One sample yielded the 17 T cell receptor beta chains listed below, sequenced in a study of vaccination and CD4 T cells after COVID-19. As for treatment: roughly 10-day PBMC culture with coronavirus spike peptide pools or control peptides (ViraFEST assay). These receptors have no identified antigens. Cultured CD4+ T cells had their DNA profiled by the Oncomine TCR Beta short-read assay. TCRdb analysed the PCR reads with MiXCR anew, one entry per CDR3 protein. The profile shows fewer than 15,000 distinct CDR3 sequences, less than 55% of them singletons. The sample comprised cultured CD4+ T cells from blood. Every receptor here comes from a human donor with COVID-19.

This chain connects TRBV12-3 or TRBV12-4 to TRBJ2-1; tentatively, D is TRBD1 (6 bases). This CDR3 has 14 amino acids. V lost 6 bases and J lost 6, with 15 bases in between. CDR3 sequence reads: CASREQGAINEQFF. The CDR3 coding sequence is TGTGCCAGCAGAGAACAGGGTGCAATCAATGAGCAGTTCTTC.

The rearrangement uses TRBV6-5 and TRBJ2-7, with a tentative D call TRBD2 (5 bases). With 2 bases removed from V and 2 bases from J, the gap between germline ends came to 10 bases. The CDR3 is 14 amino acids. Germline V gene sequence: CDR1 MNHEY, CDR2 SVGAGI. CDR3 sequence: CASSYGRGAYEQYF. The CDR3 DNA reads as TGTGCCAGCAGTTACGGCCGGGGAGCCTACGAGCAGTACTTC.

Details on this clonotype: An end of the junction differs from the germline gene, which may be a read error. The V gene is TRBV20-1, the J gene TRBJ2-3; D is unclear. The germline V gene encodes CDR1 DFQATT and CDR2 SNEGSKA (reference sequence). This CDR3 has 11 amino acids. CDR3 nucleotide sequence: TGCAGTGCAAGAGTCACAGATACGCAGTATTTT. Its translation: CSARVTDTQYF.

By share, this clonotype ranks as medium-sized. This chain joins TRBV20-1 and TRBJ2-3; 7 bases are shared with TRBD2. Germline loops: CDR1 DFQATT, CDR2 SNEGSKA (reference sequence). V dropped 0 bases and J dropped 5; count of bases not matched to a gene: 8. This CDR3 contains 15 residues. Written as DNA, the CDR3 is TGCAGTGCTAGAGATCTGCGGGGGACCCTAGATACGCAGTATTTT. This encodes CSARDLRGTLDTQYF.

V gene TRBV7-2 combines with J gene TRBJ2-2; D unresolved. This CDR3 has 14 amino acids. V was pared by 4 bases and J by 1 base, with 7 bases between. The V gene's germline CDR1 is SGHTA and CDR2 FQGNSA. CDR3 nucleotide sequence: TGTGCCAGCAGCTCCTTCATGAACACCGGGGAGCTGTTTTTT. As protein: CASSSFMNTGELFF.

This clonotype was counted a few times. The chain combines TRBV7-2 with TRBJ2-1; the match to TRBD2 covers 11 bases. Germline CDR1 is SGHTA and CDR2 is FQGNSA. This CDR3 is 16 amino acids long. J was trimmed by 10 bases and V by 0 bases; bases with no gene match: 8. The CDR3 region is CASSLASGGAQGEQFF. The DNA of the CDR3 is TGTGCCAGCAGCTTAGCTAGCGGGGGGGCCCAGGGGGAGCAGTTCTTC.

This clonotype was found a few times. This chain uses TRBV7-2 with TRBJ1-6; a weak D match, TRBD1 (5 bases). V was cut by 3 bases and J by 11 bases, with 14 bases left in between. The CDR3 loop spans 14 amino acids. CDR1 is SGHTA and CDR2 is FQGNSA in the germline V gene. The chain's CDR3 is CASSFAAGGAPLHF. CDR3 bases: TGTGCCAGCAGCTTCGCCGCCGGGGGGGCACCCCTCCACTTT. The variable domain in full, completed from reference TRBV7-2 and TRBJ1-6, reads GAGVSQSPSNKVTEKGKDVELRCDPISGHTALYWYRQSLGQGLEFLIYFQGNSAPDKSGLPSDRFSAERTGGSVSTLTIQRTQQEDSAVYLCASSFAAGGAPLHFGNGTRLTVT.

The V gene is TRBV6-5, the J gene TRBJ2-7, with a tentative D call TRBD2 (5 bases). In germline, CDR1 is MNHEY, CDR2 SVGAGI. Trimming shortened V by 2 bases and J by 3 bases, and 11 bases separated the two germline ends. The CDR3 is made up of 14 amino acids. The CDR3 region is CASSYREFGYEQYF. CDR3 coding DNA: TGTGCCAGCAGTTACAGGGAGTTCGGCTACGAGCAGTACTTC.

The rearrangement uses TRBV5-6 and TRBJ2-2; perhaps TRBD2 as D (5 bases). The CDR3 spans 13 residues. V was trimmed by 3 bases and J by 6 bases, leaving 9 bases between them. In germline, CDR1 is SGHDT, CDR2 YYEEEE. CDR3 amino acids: CASSWRAAGELFF. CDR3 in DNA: TGTGCCAGCAGCTGGCGGGCGGCCGGGGAGCTGTTTTTT.

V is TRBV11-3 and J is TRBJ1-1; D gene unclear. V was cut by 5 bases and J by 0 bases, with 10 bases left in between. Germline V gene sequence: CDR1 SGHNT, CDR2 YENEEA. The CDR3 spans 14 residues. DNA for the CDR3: TGTGCCAGCAGCCCGGGAGTAGTGAACACTGAAGCTTTCTTT. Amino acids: CASSPGVVNTEAFF.

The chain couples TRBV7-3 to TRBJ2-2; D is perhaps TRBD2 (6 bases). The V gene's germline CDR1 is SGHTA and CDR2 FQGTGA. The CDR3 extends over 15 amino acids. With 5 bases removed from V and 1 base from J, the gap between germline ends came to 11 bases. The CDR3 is CASSPAGWNTGELFF. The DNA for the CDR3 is TGTGCCAGCAGCCCAGCGGGCTGGAACACCGGGGAGCTGTTTTTT.

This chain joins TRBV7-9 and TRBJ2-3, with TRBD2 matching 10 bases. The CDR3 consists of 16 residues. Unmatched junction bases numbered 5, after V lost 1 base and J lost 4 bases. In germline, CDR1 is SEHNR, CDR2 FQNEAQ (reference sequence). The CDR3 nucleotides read TGTGCCAGCAGCTTAGGTCTAGCGGGGGAGGCAGATACGCAGTATTTT. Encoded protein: CASSLGLAGEADTQYF.

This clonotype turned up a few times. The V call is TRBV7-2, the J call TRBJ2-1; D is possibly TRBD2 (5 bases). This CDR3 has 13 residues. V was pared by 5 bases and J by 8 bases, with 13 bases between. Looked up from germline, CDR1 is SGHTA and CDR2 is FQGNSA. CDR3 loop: CASSPDWADEQFF. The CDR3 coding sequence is TGTGCCAGCAGCCCGGACTGGGCGGATGAGCAGTTCTTC. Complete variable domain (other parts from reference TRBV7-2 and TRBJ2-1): GAGVSQSPSNKVTEKGKDVELRCDPISGHTALYWYRQSLGQGLEFLIYFQGNSAPDKSGLPSDRFSAERTGGSVSTLTIQRTQQEDSAVYLCASSPDWADEQFFGPGTRLTVL.

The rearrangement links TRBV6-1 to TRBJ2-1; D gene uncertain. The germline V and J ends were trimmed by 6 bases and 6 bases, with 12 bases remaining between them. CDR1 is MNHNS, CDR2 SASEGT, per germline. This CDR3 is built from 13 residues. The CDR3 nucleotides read TGTGCCAGCAGAGCCAGAGCCCGCAATGAGCAGTTCTTC. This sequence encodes CASRARARNEQFF.

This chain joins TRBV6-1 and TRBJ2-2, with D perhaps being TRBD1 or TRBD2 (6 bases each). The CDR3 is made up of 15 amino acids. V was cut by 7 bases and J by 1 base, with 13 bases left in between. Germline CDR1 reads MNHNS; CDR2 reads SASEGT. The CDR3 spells CASTHKGGNTGELFF. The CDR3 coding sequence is TGTGCCAGCACTCACAAGGGGGGGAACACCGGGGAGCTGTTTTTT.

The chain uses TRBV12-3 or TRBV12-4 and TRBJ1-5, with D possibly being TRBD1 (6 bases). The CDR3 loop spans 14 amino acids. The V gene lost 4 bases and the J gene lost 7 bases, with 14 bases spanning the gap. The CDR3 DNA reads TGTGCCAGCAGTTCGTCTGGCCAGGGGCAGCCCCAGCATTTT. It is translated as CASSSSGQGQPQHF.

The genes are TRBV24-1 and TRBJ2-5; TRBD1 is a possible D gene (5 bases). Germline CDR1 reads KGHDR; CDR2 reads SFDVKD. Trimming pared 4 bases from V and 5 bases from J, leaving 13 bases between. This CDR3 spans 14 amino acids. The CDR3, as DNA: TGTGCCACCAGTGAACCAGGGATTTGGGAGACCCAGTACTTC. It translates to CATSEPGIWETQYF.